The source of this TCR beta chain is a study of CD8 T cells in ankylosing spondylitis. Each TCR beta library was made by quantitative 5'-RACE that incorporated molecular barcodes. TCRdb re-called the 5' RACE reads through MiXCR, storing one row per CDR3 protein. Of 200,000 or so distinct CDR3 sequences in the sample, roughly 13% were seen once. In its sample, this clonotype was seen many times. Its target is unknown. Study-level findings and limits: Clones that were linked to disease were CD8+ and were relatively rare in peripheral blood. Made up of eight highly homologous variants, a TCR beta motif appeared characteristic of ankylosing spondylitis blood. Significant enrichment of disease-linked clones was reported in matched ankylosing spondylitis synovial fluid.

CDR3 length: 10 residues. The germline V and J ends were trimmed by 3 bases and 6 bases, with 3 bases remaining between them. Per germline, CDR1 DFQATT and CDR2 SNEGSKA (reference sequence). This sequence joins TRBV20-1 and TRBJ2-1; D call uncertain. Specimen: blood, either unsorted or a sorted T cell fraction (not recorded which). The source is a female donor with ankylosing spondylitis or in good health (not recorded which). CDR3 sequence reads: CSASVNEQFF. The CDR3 region has the DNA TGCAGTGCTAGCGTCAATGAGCAGTTCTTC.